This TCR beta chain comes out of a study of shared clonotypes between healthy human individuals. Whole-study findings and limits: Only blood was sampled; tissue repertoires likely differ.

The CDR3 spans 15 residues. CDR1 is SNHLY, CDR2 FYNNEI, per germline. The V end lost 2 bases, the J end lost 4 bases, and 15 bases lay between the germline ends. A remark on this clone: The antigen is not known.

Produced via immunoSEQ multiplex PCR; TCRdb's table is partial and in-frame only. This sample has 850,000 to 1,200,000 clones, with 65% to 80% found just once. The V and J genes are TRBV2 and TRBJ2-7, with D perhaps matching TRBD1 (5 bases). The sequence derives from a man aged 18 to 30 in good health. Material for sequencing was memory CD4+ T cells sorted from blood. Subset denoted: CD45RA-negative fraction. CDR3 loop: CASSETSRGSYEQYF. The CDR3 DNA is TGTGCCAGCAGTGAAACAAGTAGGGGTTCTTACGAGCAGTACTTC.